A single sample gave rise to the 11 T cell receptor beta chains below, sequenced in a study of blood T cell repertoires in COVID-19. Method: immunoSEQ multiplex PCR; TCRdb's copy keeps in-frame clones and lacks some. The sample contains roughly 68,000 clones, more than 75% of which appear only once. Source material: PBMCs or T cells enriched from blood (not recorded which). These receptors originate from a middle-aged woman who had recovered from COVID-19.

The chain is built from TRBV6-1 and TRBJ2-7; D call uncertain. CDR3 size: 13 residues. Trimming left V 0 bases short and J 2 bases short, with 5 bases between. The V gene's germline CDR1 is MNHNS and CDR2 SASEGT. In nucleotides, the CDR3 is TGTGCCAGCAGTGAAGCCCCAGCCTACGAGCAGTACTTC. Encoded protein: CASSEAPAYEQYF.

This clone was seen just once. The chain recombines TRBV13 with TRBJ1-2; TRBD1 matches 7 bases. The V gene's germline CDR1 is PRHDT and CDR2 FYEKMQ (reference sequence). This CDR3 has 16 amino acids. With 5 bases clipped from V and 1 base from J, the junction kept 10 bases outside the gene matches. In DNA, the CDR3 is TGTGCCAGCAGCATACTTACAGGGGATATTAACTATGGCTACACCTTC. Protein sequence: CASSILTGDINYGYTF.

This clone was detected only once. This chain connects TRBV9 to TRBJ2-5, with TRBD1 matching over 10 bases. Germline assignment: CDR1 SGDLS and CDR2 YYNGEE. V was clipped by 0 bases and J by 4 bases; unmatched bases: 3. This CDR3 has 15 residues. The CDR3 reads CASSVGTGGRETQYF. The CDR3 bases are TGTGCCAGCAGCGTAGGGACAGGGGGAAGAGAGACCCAGTACTTC.

This rearrangement joins TRBV2 to TRBJ1-6, with TRBD1 as a possible D gene (6 bases). Trimming removed 10 bases at V and 7 bases at J, with 20 bases between. The CDR3 consists of 15 residues. Per germline, CDR1 SNHLY and CDR2 FYNNEI. Written as DNA, the CDR3 is TGTGCCACTATAAAACAGGGCGCGTGGAATTCACCCCTCCACTTT. Its protein is CATIKQGAWNSPLHF.

This clone was found a few times. The V and J genes are TRBV7-3 and TRBJ1-2; 8 bases agree with TRBD1. The CDR3 sequence is 15 residues long. Trimming took 4 bases from V and 4 from J; bases not matched to a gene: 8. Germline CDR1 SGHTA, CDR2 FQGTGA. The CDR3 reads CASSSTGQAGYGYTF. Here the CDR3 DNA reads TGTGCCAGCAGCTCAACGGGACAGGCGGGCTATGGCTACACCTTC.

V is TRBV6-6 and J is TRBJ1-1; 10 bases agree with TRBD1. Germline V gene lookup returns CDR1 MNHNY and CDR2 SVGAGI (reference sequence). CDR3 length equals 12 residues. V shed 9 bases, J shed 4 bases, and the junction held 2 bases outside the gene matches. CDR3: CASGTGVTEAFF. The CDR3 coding sequence is TGTGCCAGTGGGACAGGGGTCACTGAAGCTTTCTTT.

The rearrangement joins TRBV5-5 to TRBJ1-1; D is undetermined. This CDR3 has 12 residues. Germline CDR1 is SGHKS and CDR2 is YYEKEE (reference sequence). With 3 bases removed from V and 10 bases from J, the gap between germline ends came to 13 bases. The CDR3 region is CASSWETERAFF. DNA of the CDR3: TGTGCCAGCAGCTGGGAGACTGAAAGAGCTTTCTTT.

V and J are TRBV11-3 and TRBJ2-3, with a possible D match to TRBD1 (6 bases). Trimming removed 5 bases from V and 1 base from J, with 13 bases in between. Looked up from germline, CDR1 is SGHNT and CDR2 is YENEEA. The CDR3 loop spans 15 amino acids. CDR3 bases: TGTGCCAGCAGCAAAGTACAGGGCGGCACAGATACGCAGTATTTT. Encoded protein: CASSKVQGGTDTQYF.

This clone has just one count. The J gene is TRBJ2-3, the V gene TRBV5-4; perhaps TRBD2 as D (6 bases). Germline V gene lookup returns CDR1 SGHNT and CDR2 YYREEE (reference sequence). V was shortened by 7 bases and J by 0 bases, with 12 bases between the two germline ends. CDR3 size: 14 residues. The CDR3 sequence is CASRGGTSTDTQYF. As DNA, the CDR3 is TGTGCCAGCCGAGGAGGGACTAGCACAGATACGCAGTATTTT.

The chain carries TRBV10-3 and TRBJ1-1; 7 bases agree with TRBD1. CDR1 and CDR2 (germline): ENHRY, SYGVKD. The length of the CDR3 is 15 residues. V gave up 6 bases and J gave up 0 bases; unmatched junction bases: 7. This CDR3 is CAISPRGAMNTEAFF. The CDR3 nucleotides are TGTGCCATCAGCCCCAGGGGGGCTATGAACACTGAAGCTTTCTTT.

V gene TRBV15 combines with J gene TRBJ1-4; perhaps TRBD1 as D (6 bases). Germline loops: CDR1 LNHNV, CDR2 YYDKDF (reference sequence). The CDR3 spans 14 residues. Trimming cost V 6 bases and J 5 bases, with 13 bases left between them. DNA for the CDR3: TGTGCCACCAGTTTCCGGACAGCAAATGAAAAACTGTTTTTT. Translating it yields CATSFRTANEKLFF. Full variable domain (missing parts from reference TRBV15 and TRBJ1-4): DAMVIQNPRYQVTQFGKPVTLSCSQTLNHNVMYWYQQKSSQAPKLLFHYYDKDFNNEADTPDNFQSRRPNTSFCFLDIRSPGLGDTAMYLCATSFRTANEKLFFGSGTQLSVL.